The 28 T cell receptor beta chains below come from one sample, sequenced in a study of cytomegalovirus exposure and HLA in healthy donors. The PCR ran on 60 Vbeta and 13 Jbeta primers. Generated by immunoSEQ multiplex PCR, the TCRdb table keeps only in-frame clones and is missing some. The sample includes about 200,000 clones. Sequenced sample: PBMCs. These receptors all come from a boy aged 5 to 17 in good health and CMV-seronegative.

Remarks on this clone: One end of the junction fails to match germline, which may point to a read error. The chain has TRBV7-2 and TRBJ1-2; weak D call: TRBD1 (5 bases). Germline lookup yields CDR1 SGHTA and CDR2 FQGNSA. The CDR3 has 11 amino acids. The CDR3 sequence: CASSADSGFTF. Written as DNA, the CDR3 is TGTGCCAGCAGCGCCGACAGTGGCTTCACCTTC.

V usage is TRBV4-1 and J usage is TRBJ2-3, with 7 positions matching TRBD1. Looked up from germline, CDR1 is MGHRA and CDR2 is YSYEKL. The CDR3 runs to 15 residues. Trimming cost V 4 bases and J 1 base; bases outside gene matches: 5. This CDR3 is CASSPRQGGTDTQYF. The CDR3 nucleotides are TGCGCCAGCAGCCCCCGACAGGGTGGCACAGATACGCAGTATTTT.

The chain carries TRBV27 and TRBJ2-7; the D is unclear. V shed 5 bases and J shed 4 bases, with 15 bases lying between them. This CDR3 spans 14 amino acids. Looked up from germline, CDR1 is MNHEY and CDR2 is SMNVEV (reference sequence). The CDR3 region has the DNA TGTGCCAGCAGTCTAAGCTCCCGCCCTTACGAGCAGTACTTC. Its protein product is CASSLSSRPYEQYF.

The chain's CDR3 is CASSFLPVLGALNTGELFF. The CDR3 DNA sequence: TGTGCCAGCAGTTTCCTACCGGTCTTGGGCGCGTTGAACACCGGGGAGCTGTTTTTT. The J gene is TRBJ2-2, the V gene TRBV27; D remains ambiguous. Looked up from germline, CDR1 is MNHEY and CDR2 is SMNVEV (reference sequence). The CDR3 length is 19 residues. Between the trimmed V and J ends, which lost 3 bases and 1 base, there was a span of 21 bases.

This chain connects TRBV5-6 to TRBJ1-2; no clear D gene. V dropped 0 bases and J dropped 4 bases, with 10 bases sitting between them. Germline V CDR1 and CDR2: SGHDT, YYEEEE. The CDR3 runs 14 residues. The DNA for the CDR3 is TGTGCCAGCAGCTTGGACAGAATCACCTATGGCTACACCTTC. Its translation: CASSLDRITYGYTF.

V and J are TRBV9 and TRBJ1-5; D ambiguous. CDR1 SGDLS and CDR2 YYNGEE come from the germline V gene. Trimming cost V 3 bases and J 0 bases, with 4 bases left between them. The CDR3 covers 13 residues. DNA of the CDR3: TGTGCCAGCAGCGCCTATAGCAATCAGCCCCAGCATTTT. It yields the protein CASSAYSNQPQHF.

The gene calls are TRBV5-4 and TRBJ2-2; D possibly corresponds to TRBD1 (6 bases). CDR3 length: 15 amino acids. From germline, CDR1 is SGHNT and CDR2 YYREEE (reference sequence). The V gene lost 1 base and the J gene lost 4 bases, with 11 bases spanning the gap. The CDR3 region has the DNA TGTGCCAGCAGCTTGACCAGGGGCGCCACCGGGGAGCTGTTTTTT. Translating it yields CASSLTRGATGELFF.

The rearrangement links TRBV6-1 to TRBJ1-1; D unclear. The CDR3 runs 15 residues. Germline CDR1 reads MNHNS; CDR2 reads SASEGT. V lost 1 base and J 0 bases, leaving 9 bases between the germline ends. DNA of the CDR3: TGTGCCAGCAGTGAAGAACACACCGTGAACACTGAAGCTTTCTTT. Translating gives CASSEEHTVNTEAFF.

V and J are TRBV5-5 and TRBJ1-6; TRBD1 aligns across 12 bases. CDR3 length: 16 residues. Germline lookup yields CDR1 SGHKS and CDR2 YYEKEE (reference sequence). J gave up 9 bases and V 2 bases, and 6 bases lay outside the gene matches. The DNA of the CDR3 is TGTGCCAGCAGCTTTGGGACAGGGGGCGCGGGTTCACCCCTCCACTTT. The encoded protein is CASSFGTGGAGSPLHF.

This rearrangement joins TRBV5-8 to TRBJ1-4; D possibly corresponds to TRBD1 (6 bases). V dropped 0 bases and J dropped 10 bases, with 7 bases sitting between them. This CDR3 is 12 amino acids long. Germline loops: CDR1 SGHTS, CDR2 YDEGEE. CDR3 DNA sequence: TGTGCCAGCAGCTTGGGAGGGGGAAAACTGTTTTTT. This gives the protein CASSLGGGKLFF.

The chain recombines TRBV29-1 with TRBJ1-4, with 7 bases lining up with TRBD1. Germline trimming cut 3 bases from V and 0 bases from J; bases unmatched to any gene: 4. The germline CDR1 and CDR2 sequences are SQVTM and ANQGSEA. The CDR3 runs 15 residues. DNA of the CDR3: TGCAGCGTTGAGGGGACAGAGGCAACTAATGAAAAACTGTTTTTT. Amino acid sequence: CSVEGTEATNEKLFF.

The chain joins TRBV7-9 to TRBJ2-1; 9 nucleotides line up with TRBD1. The CDR3 extends over 16 amino acids. The J segment lost 2 bases and the V segment lost 6 bases, leaving 8 bases of the junction unmatched. The germline V gene encodes CDR1 SEHNR and CDR2 FQNEAQ (reference sequence). The CDR3 DNA reads TGTGCCAGCAGTCCGGACAGGGGATGGACCTACAATGAGCAGTTCTTC. Residues: CASSPDRGWTYNEQFF. Variable domain in full (rest from reference TRBV7-9 and TRBJ2-1): DTGVSQNPRHKITKRGQNVTFRCDPISEHNRLYWYRQTLGQGPEFLTYFQNEAQLEKSRLLSDRFSAERPKGSFSTLEIQRTEQGDSAMYLCASSPDRGWTYNEQFFGPGTRLTVL.

J is TRBJ1-2 and V is TRBV30; a possible D gene is TRBD1 (5 bases). The CDR3 is 12 residues long. Germline V gene lookup returns CDR1 GTSNPN and CDR2 SVGIG (reference sequence). Trimming left V 4 bases short and J 4 bases short, with 10 bases between. The CDR3 reads CAWTLGAYGYTF. For the CDR3, the DNA is TGTGCCTGGACATTAGGGGCCTATGGCTACACCTTC.

In regard to this clone: At one boundary the junction diverges from the germline segment, which might be a read error. This chain joins TRBV7-7 and TRBJ2-5; 11 bases align to TRBD2. This CDR3 comprises 15 residues. The germline V gene has CDR1 SSHAT and CDR2 FNYEAQ (reference sequence). The CDR3 DNA is TGTGCTAGCAGCATAGCGGGGGGGCACCAAGAGACCCAGTACTTC. Its protein is CASSIAGGHQETQYF.

This rearrangement joins TRBV27 to TRBJ1-1; a weak D match, TRBD1 (6 bases). The V end was cut by 2 bases, the J end by 0 bases, with 7 bases between. The CDR3 extends over 14 amino acids. Germline CDR1 reads MNHEY; CDR2 reads SMNVEV (reference sequence). The CDR3 DNA sequence: TGTGCCAGCAGTTTAGGACAGATGAACACTGAAGCTTTCTTT. Protein product: CASSLGQMNTEAFF.

The V call is TRBV10-3, the J call TRBJ2-7, with 8 bases that match TRBD1. Germline CDR1 is ENHRY and CDR2 is SYGVKD. The CDR3 extends over 12 amino acids. Trimming at V came to 4 bases and at J to 6 bases, leaving 2 bases not matched to a gene. CDR3 amino acids: CAISGQGAEQYF. DNA of the CDR3: TGTGCCATCAGTGGCCAGGGGGCCGAGCAGTACTTC.

This chain uses TRBV7-2 with TRBJ1-2; D gene ambiguous. The CDR3 loop spans 15 amino acids. The V gene's germline CDR1 is SGHTA and CDR2 FQGNSA. With 1 base removed from V and 4 bases from J, the gap between germline ends came to 13 bases. The CDR3 sequence is CASSLGVVTSYGYTF. For the CDR3, the DNA is TGTGCCAGCAGCTTAGGGGTGGTGACTTCCTATGGCTACACCTTC.

The chain uses TRBV6-5 and TRBJ2-5, with a weak D call TRBD1 (6 bases). This CDR3 comprises 14 residues. CDR1 and CDR2 from the germline V gene are MNHEY and SVGAGI. Between the trimmed V and J ends, which lost 7 bases and 0 bases, there was a span of 12 bases. The CDR3 sequence is CASTHGQNQETQYF. The CDR3 DNA reads as TGTGCCAGCACACACGGACAGAACCAAGAGACCCAGTACTTC.

The rearrangement links TRBV5-1 to TRBJ2-2; 8 nucleotides match TRBD2. The CDR3 consists of 18 residues. The trim removed 1 base at V and 0 bases at J, leaving 8 bases unmatched. Germline V gene sequence: CDR1 SGHRS, CDR2 YFSETQ. The CDR3 loop reads CASSLKSGGPANTGELFF. The DNA of the CDR3 is TGCGCCAGCAGCTTGAAGAGCGGGGGCCCCGCGAACACCGGGGAGCTGTTTTTT. The complete variable domain, with remaining parts taken from reference TRBV5-1 and TRBJ2-2, reads KAGVTQTPRYLIKTRGQQVTLSCSPISGHRSVSWYQQTPGQGLQFLFEYFSETQRNKGNFPGRFSGRQFSNSRSEMNVSTLELGDSALYLCASSLKSGGPANTGELFFGEGSRLTVL.

V and J are TRBV27 and TRBJ1-4; D is perhaps TRBD1 (5 bases). The CDR3 consists of 13 residues. The V gene's germline CDR1 is MNHEY and CDR2 SMNVEV (reference sequence). V lost 4 bases, J lost 11 bases, and 14 bases lay in between. The CDR3 DNA follows: TGTGCCAGCAGTTCAGGGCCCCTCGGGAAACTGTTTTTT. Its protein product is CASSSGPLGKLFF.

The rearrangement uses TRBV11-2 and TRBJ2-3; 7 nucleotides agree with TRBD2. From germline, CDR1 is SGHAT and CDR2 FQNNGV. This CDR3 is 16 amino acids long. With 5 bases clipped from V and 4 bases from J, the junction kept 12 bases outside the gene matches. CDR3 nucleotides: TGTGCCAGCAGCGAGGGGACTTCGGCGGGGGCAGATACGCAGTATTTT. This gives the protein CASSEGTSAGADTQYF.

Worth noting for this clone: One end of the junction varies from germline; a read error may be responsible. This chain joins TRBV6-1 and TRBJ2-7; 12 nucleotides agree with TRBD2. Germline lookup yields CDR1 MNHNS and CDR2 SASEGT. The CDR3 is 13 amino acids. This CDR3 is CASSELAGGPGDF. CDR3 nucleotide sequence: TGTGCCAGCAGTGAACTAGCGGGGGGGCCTGGGGACTTC.

V and J are TRBV2 and TRBJ2-1, with D maybe TRBD1 (6 bases). The germline gives CDR1 SNHLY, CDR2 FYNNEI. CDR3 size: 16 residues. With 5 bases removed from V and 8 bases from J, the gap between germline ends came to 22 bases. Here the CDR3 DNA reads TGTGCCAGCAGTTCCTCCGACAGGATGGGTGGCGATGAGCAGTTCTTC. Residues: CASSSSDRMGGDEQFF.

The genes are TRBV6-5 and TRBJ1-1; D is possibly TRBD1 (5 bases). The V end was cut by 5 bases, the J end by 1 base, with 14 bases between. CDR3 size: 15 residues. Germline V gene sequence: CDR1 MNHEY, CDR2 SVGAGI. DNA of the CDR3: TGTGCCAGCAGTAGTTGGGTAGGGGCGAACACTGAAGCTTTCTTT. Its protein product is CASSSWVGANTEAFF.

The J gene is TRBJ1-2, the V gene TRBV29-1; D is unresolved. V lost 4 bases, J lost 2 bases, and 11 bases lay in between. CDR1 is SQVTM, CDR2 ANQGSEA, per germline. CDR3 length equals 13 residues. The CDR3 loop is CSVVPGRNYGYTF. CDR3 DNA: TGCAGCGTTGTACCGGGAAGAAACTATGGCTACACCTTC.

The chain has TRBV28 and TRBJ1-1; a possible D gene is TRBD1 (6 bases). The V end lost 7 bases, the J end lost 2 bases, and 14 bases lay between the germline ends. The CDR3 is made up of 14 amino acids. Germline CDR1 MDHEN, CDR2 SYDVKM. The CDR3 bases are TGTGCCAGCATTGGGGGCACGGCTAACACTGAAGCTTTCTTT. Translated, it gives CASIGGTANTEAFF.

The chain links TRBV7-3 to TRBJ2-7, with 9 nucleotides matching TRBD2. With 6 bases clipped from V and 0 bases from J, the junction kept 6 bases outside the gene matches. The CDR3 extends over 15 amino acids. From germline, CDR1 is SGHTA and CDR2 FQGTGA. The CDR3 bases are TGTGCCAGCAGTCAACAAGCGGGGGGCTCCTACGAGCAGTACTTC. Amino acids: CASSQQAGGSYEQYF.

Points on this clone: Its ends do not fully match the called genes, so a read error is possible. The J gene is TRBJ2-5, the V gene TRBV7-7, with D possibly being TRBD1 or TRBD2 (5 bases each). The CDR3 has 13 amino acids. The germline V gene encodes CDR1 SSHAT and CDR2 FNYEAQ (reference sequence). CDR3 nucleotides: TGTGCTAGCAGCTTAGACAGAGGGGAGACCCAGTACTTC. This sequence encodes CASSLDRGETQYF.